The 6 T cell receptor beta chains presented below share a single source sample, sequenced in a study of T cell responses to AZD1222 COVID-19 vaccine. TCRdb's table, derived via immunoSEQ multiplex PCR, lists solely in-frame clones and lacks some. Of over 150,000 clones detected, around 85% appear once; the ten largest clones hold 5.5%. Source: peripheral blood, taken on day 0 of MenACWY control vaccination. These receptors were taken from an adult in good health.

The V gene is TRBV5-1, the J gene TRBJ2-2; TRBD1 is a possible D gene (6 bases). The CDR3 consists of 16 residues. The V end was cut by 5 bases, the J end by 0 bases, with 14 bases between. Germline CDR1 SGHRS, CDR2 YFSETQ. The CDR3 nucleotides are TGCGCCAGCAGTCAAGGACAGACGACGAACACCGGGGAGCTGTTTTTT. It translates to CASSQGQTTNTGELFF.

The V and J genes are TRBV2 and TRBJ2-7; 11 nucleotides agree with TRBD2. From germline, CDR1 is SNHLY and CDR2 FYNNEI. Trimming at V came to 6 bases and at J to 6 bases, leaving 4 bases not matched to a gene. The CDR3 is made up of 13 amino acids. The DNA of the CDR3 is TGTGCCAGCAGCCGACTAGCGGGACCCGAGCAGTACGTC. Encoded protein: CASSRLAGPEQYV.

The V call is TRBV29-1, the J call TRBJ1-2, with D unresolved. This CDR3 is built from 14 residues. CDR1 SQVTM and CDR2 ANQGSEA come from the germline V gene. V lost 0 bases and J 2 bases, leaving 10 bases between the germline ends. The CDR3 nucleotides read TGCAGCGTTGAAGATCTTAACAAGAACTATGGCTACACCTTC. Protein sequence: CSVEDLNKNYGYTF.

The CDR3 is CASSSNREVNTGELFF. The CDR3 nucleotides are TGCGCCAGCAGCTCGAACAGGGAGGTGAACACCGGGGAGCTGTTTTTT. The chain is built from TRBV5-1 and TRBJ2-2, with D perhaps being TRBD1 or TRBD2 (6 bases each). Germline CDR1 SGHRS, CDR2 YFSETQ. Trimming took 3 bases from V and 1 from J, leaving 13 bases between them. CDR3 length equals 16 residues.

V usage is TRBV6-2 or TRBV6-3 and J usage is TRBJ1-3; D remains unclear. This CDR3 has 16 amino acids. Germline loops: CDR1 MNHEY, CDR2 SVGEGT. The germline V and J ends were trimmed by 2 bases and 0 bases, with 11 bases remaining between them. The CDR3 DNA reads TGTGCCAGCAGTTACGGGTTGGAGAGCTCTGGAAACACCATATATTTT. This codes for CASSYGLESSGNTIYF.

The rearrangement joins TRBV5-6 to TRBJ2-5; 7 nucleotides line up with TRBD1. Trimming cost V 4 bases and J 7 bases; bases outside gene matches: 10. Germline CDR1 SGHDT, CDR2 YYEEEE. The CDR3 loop spans 14 amino acids. The CDR3 DNA is TGTGCCAGCAGCGGAGCCACAGGGGATTTGACCCAGTACTTC. Its translation: CASSGATGDLTQYF.